The 10 T cell receptor beta chains below come from one sample, sequenced in a study of regulatory T cells in long-lasting Graves disease. Indicated time point: persistent/refractory GD, antithyroid drugs over 5 years with positive TRAb. There was RNA extracted from PBMCs, and the TCR library was made from it. Arm-PCR of CDR3 regions with iRepertoire HTBI primers generated TCR beta libraries. TCRdb passed the multiplex PCR reads through MiXCR, listing each CDR3 protein once. The data show roughly 470,000 distinct CDR3 sequences, roughly 20% seen once. Sequenced here: peripheral blood mononuclear cells (PBMCs), sampled when the disease was refractory, from a patient treated with antithyroid drugs. The source of these receptors is a female donor with Graves disease.

This clonotype was seen a handful of times. This chain connects TRBV7-3 to TRBJ2-2; the match to TRBD1 covers 11 bases. The CDR3 is 15 amino acids. CDR1 is SGHTA and CDR2 is FQGTGA in the germline V gene. Losses at the gene ends were 4 bases for V and 4 bases for J; bases not matched to a gene: 2. In nucleotides, the CDR3 is TGTGCCAGCAGCTGGACAGGGGGCCCCACCGGGGAGCTGTTTTTT. Translating it yields CASSWTGGPTGELFF.

Concerning this clonotype itself: This may arise from a read error, as a much more abundant clone is one base away. The genes are TRBV20-1 and TRBJ2-2; 7 bases line up with TRBD2. Germline V CDR1 and CDR2: DFQATT, SNEGSKA (reference sequence). This CDR3 is 13 amino acids long. In DNA, the CDR3 is TGCAGTGCGGTCACTAGCGTCGGCGGGGAGCTGCTTTTT. This sequence encodes CSAVTSVGGELLF.

This sequence joins TRBV5-4 and TRBJ1-6; 7 bases fit TRBD1. The length of the CDR3 is 15 residues. Germline CDR1 is SGHNT and CDR2 is YYREEE (reference sequence). V was pared by 2 bases and J by 5 bases, with 4 bases of the junction left unmatched. DNA of the CDR3: TGTGCCAGCAGCTTACAGACAGGGAATAATTCACCCCTCCACTTT. Residues: CASSLQTGNNSPLHF.

J is TRBJ2-1 and V is TRBV7-9; D is possibly TRBD2 (6 bases). The CDR3 runs 17 residues. The V end lost 3 bases, the J end lost 7 bases, and 22 bases lay between the germline ends. Germline V gene lookup returns CDR1 SEHNR and CDR2 FQNEAQ (reference sequence). Here the CDR3 reads CASSFTRLGGPSNEQFF. DNA for the CDR3: TGTGCCAGCAGCTTTACTCGATTGGGAGGACCCTCTAATGAGCAGTTCTTC.

This clonotype was recorded at least ten times. The chain joins TRBV28 to TRBJ1-1; unclear D gene. Trimming shortened V by 2 bases and J by 0 bases, and 7 bases separated the two germline ends. Looked up from germline, CDR1 is MDHEN and CDR2 is SYDVKM. CDR3 length: 14 amino acids. CDR3 sequence (DNA): TGTGCCAGCAGTTTACAACAGTTGAACACTGAAGCTTTCTTT. Residues: CASSLQQLNTEAFF.

This chain joins TRBV11-3 and TRBJ2-5, with TRBD2 matching over 8 bases. J was trimmed by 4 bases and V by 2 bases; bases with no gene match: 9. The CDR3 runs 16 residues. Germline V gives CDR1 SGHNT, CDR2 YENEEA. CDR3 sequence (DNA): TGTGCCAGCAGCTTAAGAGGATCTAGCGGGCCAGAGACCCAGTACTTC. Its translation: CASSLRGSSGPETQYF.

This clonotype was seen more than once but under ten times. This chain links TRBV19 with TRBJ1-1; TRBD1 aligns across 9 bases. This CDR3 spans 14 amino acids. Germline loops: CDR1 LNHDA, CDR2 SQIVND (reference sequence). V shed 6 bases, J shed 4 bases, and the junction held 6 bases outside the gene matches. CDR3 loop: CASRGDRGATEAFF. CDR3 DNA: TGTGCCAGTAGAGGCGACAGGGGGGCCACTGAAGCTTTCTTT. Using reference TRBV19 and TRBJ1-1 for the parts outside the CDR3, the full variable domain is DGGITQSPKYLFRKEGQNVTLSCEQNLNHDAMYWYRQDPGQGLRLIYYSQIVNDFQKGDIAEGYSVSREKKESFPLTVTSAQKNPTAFYLCASRGDRGATEAFFGQGTRLTVV.

This clonotype was observed at least ten times. The chain links TRBV7-3 to TRBJ1-6, with 7 bases matching TRBD1. The ends lost 5 bases at V and 8 bases at J; junction bases unmatched: 9. The CDR3 is 15 residues long. In germline, CDR1 is SGHTA, CDR2 FQGTGA. In DNA form, the CDR3 reads TGTGCCAGCAGCCTAGACAGGGCTGGCGATTCACCCCTCCACTTT. It translates to CASSLDRAGDSPLHF.

The V gene is TRBV29-1, the J gene TRBJ2-7; D is perhaps TRBD1 (6 bases). This CDR3 contains 13 residues. V shed 3 bases and J shed 3 bases, with 12 bases lying between them. Germline V CDR1 and CDR2: SQVTM, ANQGSEA. The CDR3 bases are TGCAGCGTTGAGGCAGGGGACCACTACGAGCAGTACTTC. As protein: CSVEAGDHYEQYF.

The J gene is TRBJ2-1, the V gene TRBV28; D is ambiguous. The V and J ends lost 10 bases and 0 bases respectively, with 19 bases between them. There are 16 residues in the CDR3. Germline V CDR1 and CDR2: MDHEN, SYDVKM. The CDR3 coding sequence is TGTGCCATCCGCCCTCACGGTTCGAGCTCCTACAATGAGCAGTTCTTC. Translating it yields CAIRPHGSSSYNEQFF.